Shown below are 27 T cell receptor beta chains from a single sample sequenced in a study of Ad26.COV2.S vaccination and SARS-CoV-2 variants. Produced via immunoSEQ multiplex PCR; TCRdb's table is partial and in-frame only. In the table there are about 94,000 clones, roughly 84% of which are singletons. The sequencing used peripheral blood, collected after recovery from COVID-19. These receptors all stem from a human donor who had recovered from COVID-19.

CDR3 loop: CASSAGFSGGNEQFF. CDR3 DNA sequence: TGTGCCAGCAGCGCGGGCTTTAGCGGGGGAAATGAGCAGTTCTTC. V gene TRBV9 combines with J gene TRBJ2-1; 9 bases match TRBD2. Germline CDR1 reads SGDLS; CDR2 reads YYNGEE. CDR3 size: 15 residues. V trimming: 3 bases; J trimming: 7 bases; junction bases outside the gene matches: 8.

The chain is built from TRBV7-3 and TRBJ2-1; TRBD2 is a possible D gene (6 bases). Germline lookup yields CDR1 SGHTA and CDR2 FQGTGA. The V end was cut by 5 bases, the J end by 9 bases, with 17 bases between. This CDR3 contains 14 residues. The CDR3 sequence is CASSVTSTTSEQFF. CDR3 nucleotide sequence: TGTGCCAGCAGCGTGACTAGTACCACAAGTGAGCAGTTCTTC.

The rearrangement links TRBV12-5 to TRBJ1-1; D gene ambiguous. Germline CDR1 and CDR2: LGHNT and FRNRAP. The germline V and J ends were trimmed by 3 bases and 2 bases, with 7 bases remaining between them. CDR3 length: 13 residues. CDR3 sequence: CASGLAYNTEAFF. The CDR3 nucleotides read TGTGCTAGTGGTTTAGCCTATAACACTGAAGCTTTCTTT.

V usage is TRBV5-8 and J usage is TRBJ1-5; weak D call: TRBD1 (6 bases). CDR3 length equals 14 residues. V dropped 3 bases and J dropped 6 bases, with 13 bases sitting between them. CDR1 and CDR2 (germline): SGHTS, YDEGEE. The CDR3 is CASSSTGLGQPQHF. The CDR3 bases are TGTGCCAGCAGCTCCACAGGGCTCGGTCAGCCCCAGCATTTT.

The J gene is TRBJ1-3, the V gene TRBV18; D ambiguous. The CDR3 length is 15 residues. Per the germline V gene, CDR1 is KGHSH and CDR2 is LQKENI. Between the trimmed V and J ends, which lost 3 bases and 4 bases, there was a span of 13 bases. The CDR3 loop is CASSPAEGGGNTIYF. As DNA, the CDR3 is TGTGCCAGCTCACCGGCCGAGGGAGGGGGAAACACCATATATTTT. The whole variable domain, filled in from reference TRBV18 and TRBJ1-3, reads NAGVMQNPRHLVRRRGQEARLRCSPMKGHSHVYWYRQLPEEGLKFMVYLQKENIIDESGMPKERFSAEFPKEGPSILRIQQVVRGDSAAYFCASSPAEGGGNTIYFGEGSWLTVV.

V is TRBV5-1 and J is TRBJ2-3, with 13 bases identical to TRBD2. The CDR3 is 16 residues long. J lost 5 bases, V lost 4 bases, and 7 bases had no gene match. Germline V gene lookup returns CDR1 SGHRS and CDR2 YFSETQ. The CDR3 loop reads CASSVGLAGEGDTQYF. The CDR3 bases are TGCGCCAGCAGCGTCGGACTAGCGGGAGAGGGAGATACGCAGTATTTT.

The CDR3 sequence is CATSTQQGARNTGELFF. The CDR3 bases are TGTGCCACCAGCACCCAACAGGGGGCAAGGAACACCGGGGAGCTGTTTTTT. This chain joins TRBV15 and TRBJ2-2, with TRBD1 matching 9 bases. In germline, CDR1 is LNHNV, CDR2 YYDKDF (reference sequence). The CDR3 length is 17 residues. Trimming cost V 4 bases and J 1 base; bases outside gene matches: 7. Together with reference TRBV15 and TRBJ2-2, the CDR3 gives the full variable domain: DAMVIQNPRYQVTQFGKPVTLSCSQTLNHNVMYWYQQKSSQAPKLLFHYYDKDFNNEADTPDNFQSRRPNTSFCFLDIRSPGLGDTAMYLCATSTQQGARNTGELFFGEGSRLTVL.

The chain couples TRBV28 to TRBJ2-3; D gene ambiguous. Germline V gene data show CDR1 as MDHEN and CDR2 as SYDVKM. With 6 bases removed from V and 1 base from J, the gap between germline ends came to 11 bases. The CDR3 covers 14 residues. CDR3 in amino acids: CASSTLTGTDTQYF. The CDR3 DNA is TGTGCCAGCAGCACCTTAACAGGCACAGATACGCAGTATTTT.

This chain links TRBV5-1 with TRBJ1-1, with 8 bases identical to TRBD1. Germline loops: CDR1 SGHRS, CDR2 YFSETQ. The trim removed 1 base at V and 1 base at J, leaving 3 bases unmatched. The CDR3 spans 15 residues. The CDR3 coding sequence is TGCGCCAGCAGCTTGTGGACAGGGAAGAACACTGAAGCTTTCTTT. It translates to CASSLWTGKNTEAFF.

The chain has TRBV2 and TRBJ1-4, with no clear D. The V end was cut by 1 base, the J end by 8 bases, with 11 bases between. Germline V lookup: CDR1 SNHLY, CDR2 FYNNEI. The CDR3 sequence is 14 residues long. This chain's CDR3 is CASSEGEVGEKLFF. CDR3 DNA: TGTGCCAGCAGTGAAGGGGAAGTAGGGGAAAAACTGTTTTTT.

V is TRBV6-2 or TRBV6-3 and J is TRBJ2-5; the D gene is possibly TRBD2 (5 bases). The V gene lost 7 bases and the J gene lost 1 base, with 31 bases spanning the gap. Germline V gene lookup returns CDR1 MNHEY and CDR2 SVGEGT. There are 20 residues in the CDR3. The CDR3 sequence: CASNPDKKADGHPTQETQYF. The CDR3 nucleotides read TGTGCCAGCAACCCGGATAAGAAAGCGGACGGCCACCCGACCCAAGAGACCCAGTACTTC.

V is TRBV19 and J is TRBJ2-1; D unresolved. The CDR3 contains 12 residues. V was shortened by 6 bases and J by 4 bases, with 7 bases between the two germline ends. CDR1 is LNHDA and CDR2 is SQIVND in the germline V gene (reference sequence). The CDR3 nucleotides are TGTGCCAGTAGACGGATATACAATGAGCAGTTCTTC. Translation: CASRRIYNEQFF.

This clone was seen many times. The gene calls are TRBV11-3 and TRBJ1-1; 7 bases are shared with TRBD1. This CDR3 has 15 amino acids. V was clipped by 5 bases and J by 5 bases; unmatched bases: 11. From germline, CDR1 is SGHNT and CDR2 YENEEA. CDR3 residues: CASSKTTGAGTEAFF. CDR3 in DNA: TGTGCCAGCAGCAAAACCACAGGGGCAGGAACTGAAGCTTTCTTT.

The chain recombines TRBV10-3 with TRBJ2-7; D gene unclear. Germline V gene data show CDR1 as ENHRY and CDR2 as SYGVKD. V was pared by 2 bases and J by 3 bases, with 2 bases between. The CDR3 totals 11 residues. CDR3 sequence (DNA): TGTGCCATCAGTGAGAACTACGAGCAGTACTTC. Translated, it gives CAISENYEQYF.

This clone was observed a few times. The junction differs from germline at one of its ends, possibly a read error. V gene TRBV19 combines with J gene TRBJ1-2; unclear D gene. The germline CDR1 and CDR2 sequences are LNHDA and SQIVND (reference sequence). This CDR3 contains 13 residues. The DNA for the CDR3 is TGTGCCAGTACTATAGTGGGGAACTATGGCTACACCTTC. It encodes CASTIVGNYGYTF.

This clone was picked up a small number of times. This sequence joins TRBV19 and TRBJ2-3, with 9 nucleotides matching TRBD1. Germline V gives CDR1 LNHDA, CDR2 SQIVND (reference sequence). The J segment lost 2 bases and the V segment lost 3 bases, leaving 6 bases of the junction unmatched. This CDR3 has 16 residues. The CDR3 region is CASSMTGQGTTDTQYF. The CDR3 DNA follows: TGTGCCAGTAGTATGACGGGACAGGGAACCACAGATACGCAGTATTTT.

CDR3 residues: CASSLVAGPTYEQFF. CDR3 coding DNA: TGTGCCAGCAGCTTAGTAGCAGGGCCCACGTATGAGCAGTTCTTC. V is TRBV11-1 and J is TRBJ2-1, with D possibly TRBD1 on 5 matching bases. Germline CDR1 SGHAT, CDR2 FQDESV (reference sequence). V was trimmed by 1 base and J by 8 bases, leaving 15 bases between them. The CDR3 totals 15 residues.

This sequence joins TRBV4-3 and TRBJ2-1; D is undetermined. Trimming shortened V by 0 bases and J by 0 bases, and 9 bases separated the two germline ends. CDR3 size: 16 residues. Per the germline V gene, CDR1 is LGHNA and CDR2 is YSLEER. Written as DNA, the CDR3 is TGCGCCAGCAGCCAAGATGTCACGGACTCCTACAATGAGCAGTTCTTC. Encoded protein: CASSQDVTDSYNEQFF.

The V call is TRBV6-2 or TRBV6-3, the J call TRBJ2-1; 10 bases match TRBD1. Germline V CDR1 and CDR2: MNHEY, SVGEGT. The junction had 6 bases not matched to a gene; V was cut back by 6 bases and J by 7 bases. CDR3 length: 14 amino acids. This chain's CDR3 is CASSETGGTNEQFF. The CDR3 nucleotides are TGTGCCAGCAGCGAGACAGGGGGCACGAATGAGCAGTTCTTC.

The chain employs TRBV4-3 and TRBJ2-1; D remains unclear. The germline V and J ends were trimmed by 4 bases and 2 bases, with 12 bases remaining between them. The CDR3 sequence is 15 residues long. CDR1 is LGHNA, CDR2 YSLEER, per germline. For the CDR3, the DNA is TGCGCCAGCAGCCGCAATACTGAGACCTACAATGAGCAGTTCTTC. Translation: CASSRNTETYNEQFF.

The chain joins TRBV11-2 to TRBJ2-7, with 8 bases fitting TRBD2. This CDR3 region has 15 residues. V lost 5 bases to trimming and J lost 3 bases; unmatched junction nucleotides: 9. Germline V gene sequence: CDR1 SGHAT, CDR2 FQNNGV. CDR3 loop: CASSTGTRNVYEQYF. DNA of the CDR3: TGTGCCAGCAGCACCGGGACTAGGAACGTCTACGAGCAGTACTTC.

V gene TRBV24-1 combines with J gene TRBJ1-2; D is ambiguous. The CDR3 loop spans 14 amino acids. Trimming took 5 bases from V and 7 from J, leaving 16 bases between them. In germline, CDR1 is KGHDR, CDR2 SFDVKD. The CDR3 DNA sequence: TGTGCCACCAGTGGTCCGACGGAAGCGGGTGGCTACACCTTC. The encoded protein is CATSGPTEAGGYTF.

The J gene is TRBJ1-5, the V gene TRBV4-3; 7 bases are a match to TRBD1. Germline CDR1 and CDR2: LGHNA and YSLEER. V was clipped by 4 bases and J by 3 bases; unmatched bases: 6. The CDR3 loop spans 15 amino acids. The CDR3 bases are TGCGCCAGCAGCCCTGACAGGGATGTCAATCAGCCCCAGCATTTT. It encodes CASSPDRDVNQPQHF.

This sequence joins TRBV6-5 and TRBJ2-7, with D tentatively TRBD2 (6 bases). CDR1 is MNHEY and CDR2 is SVGAGI in the germline V gene. The V end was cut by 0 bases, the J end by 2 bases, with 8 bases between. The CDR3 is 14 residues long. The DNA of the CDR3 is TGTGCCAGCAGTTACTCGGGACTCCCCTACGAGCAGTACTTC. It encodes CASSYSGLPYEQYF.

The V call is TRBV6-2 or TRBV6-3, the J call TRBJ2-3; 7 nucleotides agree with TRBD1. The CDR3 runs 14 residues. CDR1 MNHEY and CDR2 SVGEGT come from the germline V gene. J lost 3 bases, V lost 2 bases, and 2 bases had no gene match. The CDR3 is CASSYRGRTDTQYF. For the CDR3, the DNA is TGTGCCAGCAGTTACAGGGGGCGGACAGATACGCAGTATTTT.

This chain joins TRBV18 and TRBJ1-5; 9 nucleotides match TRBD1. CDR3 length: 17 residues. The V gene end was trimmed by 5 bases and the J gene end by 2 bases; junction bases not matched to a gene: 10. Germline loops: CDR1 KGHSH, CDR2 LQKENI. The CDR3 protein is CASSKGQGTWGNQPQHF. The CDR3 DNA reads as TGTGCCAGCTCAAAGGGACAGGGAACGTGGGGCAATCAGCCCCAGCATTTT.

This chain connects TRBV7-2 to TRBJ2-4, with D hard to call. The CDR3 contains 13 residues. Germline V gene data show CDR1 as SGHTA and CDR2 as FQGNSA. V was cut by 5 bases and J by 6 bases, with 11 bases left in between. Written as DNA, the CDR3 is TGTGCCAGCAGCCGGACGCCAGGAAACATTCAGTACTTC. Protein sequence: CASSRTPGNIQYF.